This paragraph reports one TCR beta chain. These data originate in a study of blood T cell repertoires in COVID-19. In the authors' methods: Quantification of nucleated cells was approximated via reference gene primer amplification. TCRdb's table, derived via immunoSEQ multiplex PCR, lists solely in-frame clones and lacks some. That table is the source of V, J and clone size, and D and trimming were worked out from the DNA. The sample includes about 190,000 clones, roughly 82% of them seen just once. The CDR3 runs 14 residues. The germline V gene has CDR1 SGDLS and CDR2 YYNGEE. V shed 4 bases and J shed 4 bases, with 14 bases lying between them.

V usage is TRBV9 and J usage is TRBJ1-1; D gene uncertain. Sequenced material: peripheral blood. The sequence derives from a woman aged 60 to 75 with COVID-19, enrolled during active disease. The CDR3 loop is CASSRITVSTEAFF. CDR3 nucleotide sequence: TGTGCCAGCAGCAGAATTACAGTTTCCACTGAAGCTTTCTTT.